This T cell receptor (beta chain) is from a study of T cell responses to AZD1222 COVID-19 vaccine. Study-level findings and limits: The study reported that nearly half of spike-specific TCRs target unmutated variant regions. Spike was spanned by vaccine-associated CD4 TCRs, with dominance at 160-218 and 743-854. Clonal diversity was possibly underestimated; the donors were predominantly white British and more often female. After two AZD1222 doses, spike-specific TCR breadth and depth rose versus day 0.

Germline loops: CDR1 SGHTA, CDR2 FQGTGA. With V trimmed by 3 bases and J by 5 bases, 11 bases remained unmatched. CDR3 length: 17 amino acids. TCRdb keeps only in-frame clones here, not all; method: immunoSEQ multiplex PCR. The repertoire includes approximately 68,000 clones, around 86% of them detected once, and around 24% sits in the top ten. Points on this clone: What it binds is unknown.

This clonotype was obtained from an adult in good health. This specimen consisted of peripheral blood, obtained on day 0 of AZD1222 vaccination. The chain carries TRBV7-3 and TRBJ2-3, with 10 bases matching TRBD2. In nucleotides, the CDR3 is TGTGCCAGCAGCTTGTTTTTTAGCGGGGGGATTGGAGATACGCAGTATTTT. This encodes CASSLFFSGGIGDTQYF.